This T cell receptor beta chain was recovered during a study of control samples from healthy donors and cancer patients. TCRdb keeps only in-frame clones here, not all; method: immunoSEQ multiplex PCR. This sample carries some 48,000 clones, over 90% of them seen once, and the ten largest clones take roughly a quarter. The germline gives CDR1 SGHTA, CDR2 FQGNSA. This CDR3 comprises 16 residues. Trimming removed 1 base at V and 5 bases at J, with 15 bases between. This TCR was sampled from a woman aged 45-65 years with head and neck cancer. V and J are TRBV7-2 and TRBJ2-4; D may be TRBD1 (6 bases). The material sequenced was PBMCs. For the CDR3, the DNA is TGTGCCAGCAGCTTAGTTCGGACAGTCGATGAAAACATTCAGTACTTC. As protein: CASSLVRTVDENIQYF.